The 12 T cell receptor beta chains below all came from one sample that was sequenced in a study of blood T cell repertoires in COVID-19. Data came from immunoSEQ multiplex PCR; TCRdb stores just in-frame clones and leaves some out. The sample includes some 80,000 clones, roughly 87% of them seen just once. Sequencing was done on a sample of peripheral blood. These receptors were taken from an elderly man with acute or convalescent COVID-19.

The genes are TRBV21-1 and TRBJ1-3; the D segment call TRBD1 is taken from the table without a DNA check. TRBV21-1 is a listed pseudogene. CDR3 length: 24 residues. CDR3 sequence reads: CASSNRGSGQGYCKISSSGNTIYF. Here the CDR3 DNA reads TGTGCCAGCAGCAACCGAGGTTCGGGACAGGGATATTGTAAGATCTCAAGCTCTGGAAACACCATATATTTT.

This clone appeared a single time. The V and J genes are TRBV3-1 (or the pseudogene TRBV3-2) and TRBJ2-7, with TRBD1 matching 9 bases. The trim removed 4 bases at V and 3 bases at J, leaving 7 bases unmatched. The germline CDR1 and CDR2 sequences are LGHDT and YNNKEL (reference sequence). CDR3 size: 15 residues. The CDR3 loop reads CASSPTGQGIYEQYF. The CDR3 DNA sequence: TGTGCCAGCAGCCCAACGGGACAGGGAATCTACGAGCAGTACTTC.

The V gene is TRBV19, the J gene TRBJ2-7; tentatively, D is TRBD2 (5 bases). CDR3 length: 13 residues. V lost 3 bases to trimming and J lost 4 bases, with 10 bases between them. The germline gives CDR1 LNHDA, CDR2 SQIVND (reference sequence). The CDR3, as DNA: TGTGCCAGTAGTATTGGACGGGGATACGAGCAGTACTTC. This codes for CASSIGRGYEQYF. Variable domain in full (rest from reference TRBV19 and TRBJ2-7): DGGITQSPKYLFRKEGQNVTLSCEQNLNHDAMYWYRQDPGQGLRLIYYSQIVNDFQKGDIAEGYSVSREKKESFPLTVTSAQKNPTAFYLCASSIGRGYEQYFGPGTRLTVT.

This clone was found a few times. The CDR3 DNA is TGTGCCAGCAGTCCCCCTTCGACAGGCCCGGCTTTCTTT. It specifies CASSPPSTGPAFF. V usage is TRBV6-5 and J usage is TRBJ1-1, with a tentative D call TRBD1 (6 bases). This CDR3 spans 13 amino acids. Germline V gives CDR1 MNHEY, CDR2 SVGAGI. V gave up 5 bases and J gave up 11 bases, with 18 bases separating them.

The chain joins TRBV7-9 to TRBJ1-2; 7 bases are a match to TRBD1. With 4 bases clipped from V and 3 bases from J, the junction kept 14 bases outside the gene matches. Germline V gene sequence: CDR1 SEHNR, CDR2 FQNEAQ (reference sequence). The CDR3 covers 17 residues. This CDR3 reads CASSSTNWDSHYYGYTF. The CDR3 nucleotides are TGTGCCAGCAGCTCCACGAACTGGGACAGTCATTACTATGGCTACACCTTC.

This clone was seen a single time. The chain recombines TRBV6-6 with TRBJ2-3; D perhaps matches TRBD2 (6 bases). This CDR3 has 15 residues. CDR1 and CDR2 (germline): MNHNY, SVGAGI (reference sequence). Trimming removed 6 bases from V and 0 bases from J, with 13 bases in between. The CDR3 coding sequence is TGTGCCAGCAGCCACTCTGGGGGGAGCACAGATACGCAGTATTTT. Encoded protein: CASSHSGGSTDTQYF.

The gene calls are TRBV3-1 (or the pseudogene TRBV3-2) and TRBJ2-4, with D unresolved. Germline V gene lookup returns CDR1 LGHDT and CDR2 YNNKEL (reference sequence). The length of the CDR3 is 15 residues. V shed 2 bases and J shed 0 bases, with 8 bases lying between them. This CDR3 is CASSQRQLAKNIQYF. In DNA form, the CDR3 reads TGTGCCAGCAGCCAACGTCAGTTAGCCAAAAACATTCAGTACTTC.

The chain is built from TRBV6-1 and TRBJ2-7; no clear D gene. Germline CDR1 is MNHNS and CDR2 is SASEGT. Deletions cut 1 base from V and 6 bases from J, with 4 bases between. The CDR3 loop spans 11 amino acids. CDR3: CASSEVSEQYF. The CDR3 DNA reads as TGTGCCAGCAGTGAAGTTAGCGAGCAGTACTTC.

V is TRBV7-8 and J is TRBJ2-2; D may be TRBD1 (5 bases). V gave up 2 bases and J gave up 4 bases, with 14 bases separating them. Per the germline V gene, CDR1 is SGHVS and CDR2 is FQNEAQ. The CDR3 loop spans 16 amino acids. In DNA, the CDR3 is TGTGCCAGCAGCTTAATGCAGGGTGACTTCACCGGGGAGCTGTTTTTT. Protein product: CASSLMQGDFTGELFF.

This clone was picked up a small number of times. CDR3 protein: CASSGNRGRNEKLFF. CDR3 DNA: TGTGCCAGCTCAGGTAACAGGGGAAGAAATGAAAAACTGTTTTTT. This chain joins TRBV18 and TRBJ1-4; 7 bases fit TRBD1. Germline loops: CDR1 KGHSH, CDR2 LQKENI. V was pared by 5 bases and J by 5 bases, with 8 bases of the junction left unmatched. The CDR3 is made up of 15 amino acids.

The CDR3 loop reads CASSENSLLGYNQPQHF. DNA of the CDR3: TGTGCCAGCAGTGAGAACTCTTTACTCGGGTACAATCAGCCCCAGCATTTT. The rearrangement links TRBV6-1 to TRBJ1-5; D call uncertain. Germline assignment: CDR1 MNHNS and CDR2 SASEGT. The CDR3 sequence is 17 residues long. With 3 bases removed from V and 3 bases from J, the gap between germline ends came to 18 bases.

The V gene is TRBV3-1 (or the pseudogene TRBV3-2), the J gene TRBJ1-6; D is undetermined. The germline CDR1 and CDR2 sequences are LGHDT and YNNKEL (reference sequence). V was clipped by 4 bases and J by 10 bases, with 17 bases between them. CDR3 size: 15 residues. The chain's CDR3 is CASSPSEGLRSPLHF. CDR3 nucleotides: TGTGCCAGCAGCCCATCAGAGGGATTGAGGTCACCCCTCCACTTT.